One sample yielded the 32 T cell receptor beta chains listed below, sequenced in a study of shared clonotypes between healthy human individuals (dated by TCRdb to the early 2020s). The method was the immunoSEQ multiplex PCR assay. The immuneACCESS repertoire file appears here via TCRdb, limited to in-frame rearrangements. These files lack a portion of the clones; in checked studies, under half of the deficit traces to unresolved V genes, and the cause of the others is not known. The sample has roughly 380,000 clones on record, 96% of them singletons. In total, the top ten clones hold about 0.32% of the sample. Source material: memory CD8+ T cells sorted from blood. Sample cell subset or site, as interpreted from the label and publication: CD45RO+ cells pooled with CCR7-negative TemRA cells. Receptor source: a man younger than 45 in good health.

The chain is built from TRBV25-1 and TRBJ1-5; no definite D call. Trimming stripped 3 bases from V and 6 bases from J, with 9 bases between. There are 13 residues in the CDR3. CDR1 and CDR2 (germline): MGHDK, SYGVNS. This CDR3 reads CASSDLFGQPQHF. In DNA, the CDR3 is TGTGCCAGCAGTGATCTGTTCGGTCAGCCCCAGCATTTT. Complete variable domain (other parts from reference TRBV25-1 and TRBJ1-5): EADIYQTPRYLVIGTGKKITLECSQTMGHDKMYWYQQDPGMELHLIHYSYGVNSTEKGDLSSESTVSRIRTEHFPLTLESARPSHTSQYLCASSDLFGQPQHFGDGTRLSIL.

This clone was seen only once. The chain's CDR3 is CASSWRGWETQYF. The CDR3 DNA is TGTGCCAGCAGTTGGAGGGGCTGGGAGACCCAGTACTTC. The chain is built from TRBV27 and TRBJ2-5; a possible D gene is TRBD2 (6 bases). The V end was cut by 4 bases, the J end by 5 bases, with 11 bases between. This CDR3 has 13 residues. The germline V gene encodes CDR1 MNHEY and CDR2 SMNVEV (reference sequence).

The chain couples TRBV5-3 to TRBJ2-7; D ambiguous. TRBV5-3 is an ORF, and what it does is uncertain. The CDR3 extends over 15 amino acids. V was pared by 6 bases and J by 4 bases, with 20 bases between. For the CDR3, the DNA is TGTGCCAGAACCGGATATGGGTTTCCAAGTTACGAGCAGTACTTC. Protein: CARTGYGFPSYEQYF.

V usage is TRBV12-5 and J usage is TRBJ1-5; D ambiguous. Germline loops: CDR1 LGHNT, CDR2 FRNRAP. Deletions cut 1 base from V and 0 bases from J, with 1 base between. This CDR3 comprises 13 residues. DNA of the CDR3: TGTGCTAGTGGTTTGGATAGCAATCAGCCCCAGCATTTT. It encodes CASGLDSNQPQHF. Full variable domain (remainder filled in from reference TRBV12-5 and TRBJ1-5): DARVTQTPRHKVTEMGQEVTMRCQPILGHNTVFWYRQTMMQGLELLAYFRNRAPLDDSGMPKDRFSAEMPDATLATLKIQPSEPRDSAVYFCASGLDSNQPQHFGDGTRLSIL.

This chain joins TRBV15 and TRBJ2-1; D is unresolved. CDR1 and CDR2 from the germline V gene are LNHNV and YYDKDF (reference sequence). This CDR3 is 11 amino acids long. Trimming took 6 bases from V and 7 from J, leaving 7 bases between them. The CDR3 coding sequence is TGTGCCACCAGAGGCGTGAATGAGCAGTTCTTC. This codes for CATRGVNEQFF.

The chain uses TRBV25-1 and TRBJ2-3; 12 bases map to TRBD1. J was trimmed by 7 bases and V by 1 base; bases with no gene match: 9. CDR3 length: 17 amino acids. CDR1 and CDR2 (germline): MGHDK, SYGVNS. DNA for the CDR3: TGTGCCAGCAGTGAATGGGACAGGGGGCTTGTGGGGAATACGCAGTATTTT. Translated: CASSEWDRGLVGNTQYF.

This rearrangement joins TRBV28 to TRBJ2-7, with D perhaps TRBD1 (7 bases). V was pared by 6 bases and J by 2 bases, with 11 bases between. There are 13 residues in the CDR3. Germline loops: CDR1 MDHEN, CDR2 SYDVKM. In DNA, the CDR3 is TGTGCCAGCAGGGACAGGACTACCTACGAGCAGTACTTC. This codes for CASRDRTTYEQYF.

This chain connects TRBV6-5 to TRBJ2-7; 8 bases are shared with TRBD1. CDR1 MNHEY and CDR2 SVGAGI come from the germline V gene. J lost 5 bases, V lost 1 base, and 7 bases had no gene match. The CDR3 is 15 amino acids. CDR3 amino acids: CASSYYGQGGHEQYF. The DNA for the CDR3 is TGTGCCAGCAGTTACTACGGACAGGGCGGCCACGAGCAGTACTTC.

The chain carries TRBV5-4 and TRBJ2-1, with TRBD1 matching over 7 bases. V shed 3 bases, J shed 6 bases, and the junction held 12 bases outside the gene matches. From germline, CDR1 is SGHNT and CDR2 YYREEE (reference sequence). This CDR3 has 16 amino acids. CDR3 amino acids: CASSSHPGQFPNEQFF. The CDR3, as DNA: TGTGCCAGCAGCTCACATCCGGGACAGTTCCCCAATGAGCAGTTCTTC. The full variable domain, its missing parts supplied by reference TRBV5-4 and TRBJ2-1, is ETGVTQSPTHLIKTRGQQVTLRCSSQSGHNTVSWYQQALGQGPQFIFQYYREEENGRGNFPPRFSGLQFPNYSSELNVNALELDDSALYLCASSSHPGQFPNEQFFGPGTRLTVL.

The chain recombines TRBV28 with TRBJ2-2; 10 bases match TRBD1. Trimming cost V 4 bases and J 5 bases; bases outside gene matches: 10. The CDR3 loop spans 17 amino acids. The germline V gene has CDR1 MDHEN and CDR2 SYDVKM. The CDR3 protein is CASSSFIGTGETGELFF. Here the CDR3 DNA reads TGTGCCAGCAGTTCATTTATCGGGACAGGGGAGACCGGGGAGCTGTTTTTT.

The chain carries TRBV7-2 and TRBJ1-2; 7 bases are shared with TRBD1. In germline, CDR1 is SGHTA, CDR2 FQGNSA. The CDR3 sequence is 14 residues long. Unmatched junction bases numbered 7, after V lost 4 bases and J lost 5 bases. The DNA of the CDR3 is TGTGCCAGCAGCTCGACAGGGAAGGGATATGGCTACACCTTC. It specifies CASSSTGKGYGYTF.

The chain carries TRBV30 and TRBJ2-2; 7 bases are shared with TRBD1. This CDR3 comprises 15 residues. Unmatched junction bases numbered 9, after V lost 3 bases and J lost 5 bases. The germline V gene has CDR1 GTSNPN and CDR2 SVGIG (reference sequence). The CDR3 coding sequence is TGTGCCTGGAGCCCACAGGGGATGGCGACCGGGGAGCTGTTTTTT. Translation: CAWSPQGMATGELFF. Combining the CDR3 with reference TRBV30 and TRBJ2-2 gives the whole variable domain SQTIHQWPATLVQPVGSPLSLECTVEGTSNPNLYWYRQAAGRGLQLLFYSVGIGQISSEVPQNLSASRPQDRQFILSSKKLLLSDSGFYLCAWSPQGMATGELFFGEGSRLTVL.

This clone was seen only once. This chain connects TRBV5-1 to TRBJ1-3, with a tentative D call TRBD1 (5 bases). The CDR3 covers 15 residues. The V end lost 2 bases, the J end lost 0 bases, and 9 bases lay between the germline ends. CDR1 and CDR2 from the germline V gene are SGHRS and YFSETQ. CDR3 DNA: TGCGCCAGCAGCTTAGCAGGGTTCTCTGGAAACACCATATATTTT. It translates to CASSLAGFSGNTIYF. The full variable domain, completed using reference TRBV5-1 and TRBJ1-3, is KAGVTQTPRYLIKTRGQQVTLSCSPISGHRSVSWYQQTPGQGLQFLFEYFSETQRNKGNFPGRFSGRQFSNSRSEMNVSTLELGDSALYLCASSLAGFSGNTIYFGEGSWLTVV.

The rearrangement uses TRBV10-3 and TRBJ1-1, with D unresolved. There are 11 residues in the CDR3. Germline V gene sequence: CDR1 ENHRY, CDR2 SYGVKD. The germline V and J ends were trimmed by 11 bases and 7 bases, with 14 bases remaining between them. The CDR3 sequence: CAVRKGNEAFF. The CDR3 DNA reads as TGTGCCGTGAGAAAGGGTAATGAAGCTTTCTTT.

The rearrangement uses TRBV7-9 and TRBJ2-1; TRBD2 matches 8 bases. CDR1 SEHNR and CDR2 FQNEAQ come from the germline V gene (reference sequence). CDR3 length: 15 amino acids. Trimming removed 8 bases from V and 7 bases from J; junction bases left unmatched: 13. CDR3 loop: CASWTGTRGSNEQFF. Written as DNA, the CDR3 is TGTGCCAGCTGGACCGGGACTAGGGGAAGTAATGAGCAGTTCTTC.

The chain has TRBV27 and TRBJ2-7; D unresolved. The CDR3 spans 15 residues. Trimming shortened V by 5 bases and J by 3 bases, and 17 bases separated the two germline ends. Germline CDR1 and CDR2: MNHEY and SMNVEV (reference sequence). For the CDR3, the DNA is TGTGCCAGCAGTCTTAGGGCTCCGTCTTTCTACGAGCAGTACTTC. Amino acid sequence: CASSLRAPSFYEQYF.

V usage is TRBV7-8 and J usage is TRBJ2-2, with TRBD2 matching over 7 bases. CDR3 length: 18 amino acids. The germline V gene encodes CDR1 SGHVS and CDR2 FQNEAQ. Unmatched junction bases numbered 8, after V lost 1 base and J lost 0 bases. CDR3 DNA sequence: TGTGCCAGCAGCTTAGTTCGGCTAGCGGTCGCGAACACCGGGGAGCTGTTTTTT. Translation gives CASSLVRLAVANTGELFF. The full variable domain, its missing parts supplied by reference TRBV7-8 and TRBJ2-2, is GAGVSQSPRYKVAKRGQDVALRCDPISGHVSLFWYQQALGQGPEFLTYFQNEAQLDKSGLPSDRFFAERPEGSVSTLKIQRTQQEDSAVYLCASSLVRLAVANTGELFFGEGSRLTVL.

This clone occurred once. The chain joins TRBV2 to TRBJ2-3; D remains unclear. Deletions cut 4 bases from V and 5 bases from J, with 16 bases between. This CDR3 has 15 residues. CDR1 and CDR2 from the germline V gene are SNHLY and FYNNEI. CDR3 protein: CASSAGLPLGDTQYF. DNA of the CDR3: TGTGCCAGCAGTGCTGGCCTCCCACTGGGAGATACGCAGTATTTT.

The chain carries TRBV7-9 and TRBJ2-1, with D unresolved. Germline CDR1 and CDR2: SEHNR and FQNEAQ (reference sequence). Trimming cost V 6 bases and J 8 bases, with 11 bases left between them. The CDR3 sequence is 12 residues long. CDR3 bases: TGTGCCAGCAGAGGGCCTGTCGATGAGCAGTTCTTC. As protein: CASRGPVDEQFF.

The V call is TRBV6-5, the J call TRBJ2-3; 10 bases agree with TRBD2. V lost 4 bases, J lost 5 bases, and 6 bases stayed unmatched. The CDR3 consists of 15 residues. Germline V lookup: CDR1 MNHEY, CDR2 SVGAGI. In DNA form, the CDR3 reads TGTGCCAGCAGTTCCACTAGCGGGACGGTAGATACGCAGTATTTT. Translated, it gives CASSSTSGTVDTQYF.

This rearrangement joins TRBV2 to TRBJ2-1; 9 bases agree with TRBD2. V shed 5 bases, J shed 6 bases, and the junction held 5 bases outside the gene matches. CDR3 size: 14 residues. Looked up from germline, CDR1 is SNHLY and CDR2 is FYNNEI. CDR3 sequence (DNA): TGTGCCAGCAGTAGGGCGGGAGGGGGCAATGAGCAGTTCTTC. Encoded protein: CASSRAGGGNEQFF. Together with reference TRBV2 and TRBJ2-1, the CDR3 gives the full variable domain: EPEVTQTPSHQVTQMGQEVILRCVPISNHLYFYWYRQILGQKVEFLVSFYNNEISEKSEIFDDQFSVERPDGSNFTLKIRSTKLEDSAMYFCASSRAGGGNEQFFGPGTRLTVL.

This chain connects TRBV11-2 to TRBJ1-1; a weak D match, TRBD1 (5 bases). Germline V gene sequence: CDR1 SGHAT, CDR2 FQNNGV. CDR3 length: 13 residues. V lost 5 bases and J lost 3, with 10 bases in between. The CDR3 here is CASSPGGYTEAFF. DNA of the CDR3: TGTGCCAGCAGCCCCGGGGGGTACACTGAAGCTTTCTTT.

This rearrangement joins TRBV5-1 to TRBJ2-6; D is undetermined. This CDR3 spans 16 amino acids. Trimming removed 9 bases from V and 2 bases from J, with 18 bases in between. Germline loops: CDR1 SGHRS, CDR2 YFSETQ. CDR3: CATKQLSGPGANVLTF. The CDR3, as DNA: TGCGCCACCAAACAGCTTTCAGGACCTGGGGCCAACGTCCTGACTTTC.

The table lists this clone with a count of one. The chain uses TRBV10-3 and TRBJ2-1; D unclear. Germline V gene data show CDR1 as ENHRY and CDR2 as SYGVKD. Trimming removed 6 bases at V and 5 bases at J, with 8 bases between. There are 12 residues in the CDR3. The CDR3 nucleotides are TGTGCCATCAGAAACTTTGACAATGAGCAGTTCTTC. Translation gives CAIRNFDNEQFF.

V is TRBV6-1 and J is TRBJ2-7; D remains ambiguous. Germline lookup yields CDR1 MNHNS and CDR2 SASEGT. CDR3 size: 14 residues. Trimming removed 6 bases at V and 0 bases at J, with 12 bases between. The DNA for the CDR3 is TGTGCCAGCAGACCCAGGCGGCCCTCCTACGAGCAGTACTTC. This translates into CASRPRRPSYEQYF.

This chain links TRBV5-1 with TRBJ1-4; D is perhaps TRBD1 (5 bases). V lost 1 base and J 8 bases, leaving 12 bases between the germline ends. The length of the CDR3 is 14 residues. From germline, CDR1 is SGHRS and CDR2 YFSETQ. Here the CDR3 reads CASSLQGFGEKLFF. CDR3 nucleotides: TGCGCCAGCAGCTTGCAGGGATTTGGGGAAAAACTGTTTTTT.

This chain uses TRBV19 with TRBJ2-1; tentatively, D is TRBD1 or TRBD2 (7 bases each). The CDR3 has 16 residues. Germline V CDR1 and CDR2: LNHDA, SQIVND (reference sequence). V was shortened by 3 bases and J by 9 bases, with 21 bases between the two germline ends. The CDR3 nucleotides are TGTGCCAGTAGTATGGGCGCCAGGGGGGGACTAACTGAGCAGTTCTTC. The encoded protein is CASSMGARGGLTEQFF.

Comments on this clone: At one end the junction does not follow the germline gene, possibly because of a read error. The J gene is TRBJ2-7, the V gene TRBV28; 10 bases are shared with TRBD2. There are 15 residues in the CDR3. The germline V gene encodes CDR1 MDHEN and CDR2 SYDVKM. CDR3 sequence reads: CASSLSRTSGYEQYF. CDR3 nucleotides: TGTGCCAGCAGCTTATCCAGGACTAGCGGTTACGAGCAGTACTTC.

CDR3 sequence: CASRGLAGKVDEQYF. CDR3 bases: TGTGCCAGCAGGGGACTAGCGGGAAAAGTCGACGAGCAGTACTTC. The genes are TRBV25-1 and TRBJ2-7, with 13 bases aligning to TRBD2. Trimming cost V 6 bases and J 5 bases; bases outside gene matches: 7. The germline V gene has CDR1 MGHDK and CDR2 SYGVNS. The CDR3 covers 15 residues.

CDR3 in DNA: TGTGCCAGCAGTGAAGCGGGTCTAGCGGGGATAGCCAAAAACATTCAGTACTTC. Amino acid sequence: CASSEAGLAGIAKNIQYF. V usage is TRBV2 and J usage is TRBJ2-4; 9 positions agree with TRBD2. J gave up 0 bases and V 0 bases, and 6 bases lay outside the gene matches. The CDR3 spans 18 residues. Germline V gene sequence: CDR1 SNHLY, CDR2 FYNNEI.

Turning to this clone: The identical CDR3 is also encoded by other nucleotide sequences in the sample. The J gene is TRBJ2-5, the V gene TRBV18; the D is unclear. From germline, CDR1 is KGHSH and CDR2 LQKENI. The CDR3 consists of 12 residues. The germline V and J ends were trimmed by 2 bases and 2 bases, with 3 bases remaining between them. The CDR3 sequence is CASSPSQETQYF. CDR3 sequence (DNA): TGTGCCAGCTCACCAAGTCAAGAGACCCAGTACTTC.

The chain joins TRBV30 to TRBJ2-5, with D unresolved. V shed 1 base and J shed 5 bases, with 5 bases lying between them. The CDR3 is 11 amino acids. Germline CDR1 and CDR2: GTSNPN and SVGIG (reference sequence). The CDR3 coding sequence is TGTGCCTGGAGTGCCATGGAGACCCAGTACTTC. Translated: CAWSAMETQYF. Full variable domain (remainder filled in from reference TRBV30 and TRBJ2-5): SQTIHQWPATLVQPVGSPLSLECTVEGTSNPNLYWYRQAAGRGLQLLFYSVGIGQISSEVPQNLSASRPQDRQFILSSKKLLLSDSGFYLCAWSAMETQYFGPGTRLLVL.